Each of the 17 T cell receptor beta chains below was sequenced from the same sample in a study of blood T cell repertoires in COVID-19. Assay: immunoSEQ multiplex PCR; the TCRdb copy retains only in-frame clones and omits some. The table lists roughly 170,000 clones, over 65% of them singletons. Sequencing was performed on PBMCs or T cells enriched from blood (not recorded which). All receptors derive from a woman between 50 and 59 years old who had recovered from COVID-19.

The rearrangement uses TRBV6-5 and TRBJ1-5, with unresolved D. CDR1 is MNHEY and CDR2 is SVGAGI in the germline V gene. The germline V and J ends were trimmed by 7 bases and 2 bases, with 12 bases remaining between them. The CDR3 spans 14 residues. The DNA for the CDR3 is TGTGCCAGCACCCAGTACCAGGGCAATCAGCCCCAGCATTTT. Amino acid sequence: CASTQYQGNQPQHF.

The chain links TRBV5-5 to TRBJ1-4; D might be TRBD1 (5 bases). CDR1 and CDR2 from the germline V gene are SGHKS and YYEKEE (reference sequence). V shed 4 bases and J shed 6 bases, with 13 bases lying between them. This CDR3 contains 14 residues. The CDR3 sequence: CASSGASVDEKLFF. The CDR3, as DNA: TGTGCCAGCAGCGGGGCCTCGGTGGATGAAAAACTGTTTTTT.

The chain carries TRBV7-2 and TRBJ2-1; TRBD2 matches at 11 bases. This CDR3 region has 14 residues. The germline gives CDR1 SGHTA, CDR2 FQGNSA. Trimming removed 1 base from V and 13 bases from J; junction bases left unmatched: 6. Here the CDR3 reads CASSLVLAGVPQFF. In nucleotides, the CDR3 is TGTGCCAGCAGCTTAGTACTAGCGGGGGTGCCTCAGTTCTTC.

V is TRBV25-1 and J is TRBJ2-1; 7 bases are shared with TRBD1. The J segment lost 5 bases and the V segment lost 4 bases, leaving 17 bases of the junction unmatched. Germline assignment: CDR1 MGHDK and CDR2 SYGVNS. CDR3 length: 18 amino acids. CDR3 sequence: CASSALQGTGIINNEQFF. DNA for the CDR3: TGTGCCAGCAGTGCTTTACAGGGGACGGGGATTATCAACAATGAGCAGTTCTTC.

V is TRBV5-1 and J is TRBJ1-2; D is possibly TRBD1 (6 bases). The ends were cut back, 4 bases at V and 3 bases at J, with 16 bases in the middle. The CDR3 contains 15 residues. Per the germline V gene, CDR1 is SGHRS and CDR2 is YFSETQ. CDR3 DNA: TGCGCCAGCAGCATCAGACAGGCATCGGACTATGGCTACACCTTC. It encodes CASSIRQASDYGYTF.

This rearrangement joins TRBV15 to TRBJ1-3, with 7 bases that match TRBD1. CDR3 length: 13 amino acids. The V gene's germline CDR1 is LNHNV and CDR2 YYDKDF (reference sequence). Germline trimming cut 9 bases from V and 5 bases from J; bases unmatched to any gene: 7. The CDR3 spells CATTGSGRNTIYF. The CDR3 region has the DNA TGTGCCACGACAGGGTCCGGTAGAAACACCATATATTTT.

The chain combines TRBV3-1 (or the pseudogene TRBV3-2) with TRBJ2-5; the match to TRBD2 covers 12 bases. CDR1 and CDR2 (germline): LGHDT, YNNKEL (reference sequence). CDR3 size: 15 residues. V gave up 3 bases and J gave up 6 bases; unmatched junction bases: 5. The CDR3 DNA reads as TGTGCCAGCAGCCATAGACTAGCGGGGGCGAAGACCCAGTACTTC. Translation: CASSHRLAGAKTQYF.

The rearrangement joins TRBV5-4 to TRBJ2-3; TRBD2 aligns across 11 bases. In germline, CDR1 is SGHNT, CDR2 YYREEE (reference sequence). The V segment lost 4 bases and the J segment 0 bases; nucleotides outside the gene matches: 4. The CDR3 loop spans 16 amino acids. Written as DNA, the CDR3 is TGTGCCAGCAGCCAGCGGACTAGCGGGAGCACAGATACGCAGTATTTT. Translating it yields CASSQRTSGSTDTQYF.

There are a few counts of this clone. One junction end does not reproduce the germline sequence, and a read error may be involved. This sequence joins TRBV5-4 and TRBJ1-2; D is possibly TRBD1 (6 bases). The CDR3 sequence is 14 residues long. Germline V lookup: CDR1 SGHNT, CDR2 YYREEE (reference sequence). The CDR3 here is CASSLDRANYGYTF. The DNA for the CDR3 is TGTGCCAGCAGTTTGGACAGAGCTAACTATGGCTACACCTTC.

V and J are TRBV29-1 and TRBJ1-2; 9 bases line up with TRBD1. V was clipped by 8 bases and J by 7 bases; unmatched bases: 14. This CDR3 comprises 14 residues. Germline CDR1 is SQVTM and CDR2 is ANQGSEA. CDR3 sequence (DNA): TGCAGCACAACACATACAGGGGGCGAGACTGGCTACACCTTC. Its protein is CSTTHTGGETGYTF.

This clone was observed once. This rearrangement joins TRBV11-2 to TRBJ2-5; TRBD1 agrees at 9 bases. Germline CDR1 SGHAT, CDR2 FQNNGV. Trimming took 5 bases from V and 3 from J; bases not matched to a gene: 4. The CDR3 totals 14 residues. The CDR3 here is CASSRQGGKETQYF. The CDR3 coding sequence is TGTGCCAGCAGCCGACAGGGGGGCAAAGAGACCCAGTACTTC.

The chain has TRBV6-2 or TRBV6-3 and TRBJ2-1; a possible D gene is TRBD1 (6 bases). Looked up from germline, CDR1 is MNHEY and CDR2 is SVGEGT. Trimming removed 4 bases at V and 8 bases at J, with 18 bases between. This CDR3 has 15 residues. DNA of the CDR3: TGTGCCAGCAGTTCGAGGGGAACTGGGGGCCATGAGCAGTTCTTC. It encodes CASSSRGTGGHEQFF.

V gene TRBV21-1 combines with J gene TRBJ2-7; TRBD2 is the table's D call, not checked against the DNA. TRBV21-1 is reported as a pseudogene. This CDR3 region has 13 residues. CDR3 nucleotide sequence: TGTGGGGGGCGGGAGGCCCCATCCTACGAGCAGTACGTC. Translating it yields CGGREAPSYEQYV.

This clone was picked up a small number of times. CDR3 DNA sequence: TGTGCCAGCACCGGATCGGCGGGGTGGAACACCGGGGAGCTGTTTTTT. It codes for CASTGSAGWNTGELFF. This chain links TRBV27 with TRBJ2-2, with D maybe TRBD2 (6 bases). V was trimmed by 7 bases and J by 1 base, leaving 16 bases between them. The CDR3 contains 16 residues. Germline assignment: CDR1 MNHEY and CDR2 SMNVEV (reference sequence).

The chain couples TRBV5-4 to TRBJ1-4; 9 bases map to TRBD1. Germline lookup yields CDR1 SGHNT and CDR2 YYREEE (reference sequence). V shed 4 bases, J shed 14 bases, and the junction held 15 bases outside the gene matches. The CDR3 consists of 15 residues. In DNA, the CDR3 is TGTGCCAGCAGCCGGGACAGGGAAACGGGAAAGTCTCTGTTTTTT. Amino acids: CASSRDRETGKSLFF.

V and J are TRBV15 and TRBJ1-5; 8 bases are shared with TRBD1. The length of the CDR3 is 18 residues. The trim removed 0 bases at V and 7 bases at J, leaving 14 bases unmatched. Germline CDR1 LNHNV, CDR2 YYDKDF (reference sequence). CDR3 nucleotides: TGTGCCACCAGCAGAGATCTCGGCAGGGGGCTTCGCGGGCAGCCCCAGCATTTT. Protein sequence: CATSRDLGRGLRGQPQHF.

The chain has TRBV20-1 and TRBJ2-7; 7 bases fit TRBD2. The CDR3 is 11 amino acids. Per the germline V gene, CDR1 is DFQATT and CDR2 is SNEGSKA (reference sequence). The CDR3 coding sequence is TGCACGGGGGGTCGTTCCTACGAGCAGTACGTC. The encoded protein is CTGGRSYEQYV.